This TCR beta chain was profiled in a study of blood T cell repertoires in COVID-19. Looked up from germline, CDR1 is SEHNR and CDR2 is FQNEAQ (reference sequence). V lost 1 base, J lost 3 bases, and 5 bases stayed unmatched. The CDR3 covers 15 residues. Measured with immunoSEQ multiplex PCR; TCRdb has only the in-frame clones, and not every one. Of 180,000 or so clones in the sample, almost 90% were seen once. The TCR was taken from a man aged 50 or older with acute or convalescent COVID-19. Sequences were obtained from peripheral blood. This chain joins TRBV7-9 and TRBJ2-5, with 7 nucleotides matching TRBD2. The CDR3 nucleotides read TGTGCCAGCAGCTTAGGTGGGACTACGAAAGAGACCCAGTACTTC. Encoded protein: CASSLGGTTKETQYF.